This TCR beta chain originates from a study of T cell responses to AZD1222 COVID-19 vaccine (dated by TCRdb to about 2021). Looking at the study overall: A total of 233 trial participants underwent TCR sequencing, of whom some 210 received two doses of AZD1222 and approximately 25 received two doses of the MenACWY control vaccine. Trial participants were enrolled by age into subgroups of 18-55, 56-69 and 70-plus years, and approximately 150, 30 and 60 TCR-sequenced participants, respectively, were included in these subgroups.

Explained via the paper, the time point label denotes: about 28 days (+/-7) after the second vaccine dose. AZD1222 recipients with second doses at about 4 weeks or about 12 weeks were pooled, because spike-specific TCR depth and breadth did not differ between schedules. Samples from vaccinated people were obtained from the UK trials COV001 and COV002, which included a single-blind randomized controlled phase 2/3 trial of AZD1222 (ChAdOx1 nCoV-19) in healthy adults. For TCRbeta chain sequencing, PBMC samples were collected from trial participants at day 0 and at day 28 after the second dose. The CDR3 regions of human TCRbeta chains were analyzed by immunosequencing. Processing in the source paper ran as follows. TCRs in the repertoires were compared against a reference library of SARS-CoV-2-specific TCRs that had been generated with the MIRA antigen-specificity platform. Breadth was defined as the fraction of unique TCRs that were SARS-CoV-2-associated. Depth was defined as the fraction of total T cells that were SARS-CoV-2-associated. Using the MIRA data, each spike-specific TCR was mapped to the spike region that the TCR reacts to and placed in a CD4 or CD8 class. Log10-transformed breadth and depth values were compared by one-way ANOVA with Sidak's multiple comparisons tests. Here the immuneACCESS table is served through TCRdb, limited to in-frame sequences with V and J called. Missing clones are a known gap in these copies; in checked studies unresolved V genes cover under half, and the rest lacks a known reason. Clone size and V and J calls were adopted from that table, with D and trimming inferred from the DNA. This sample has roughly 70,000 clones in its table, and nearly 90% of those were observed once. Roughly a tenth of the sample is in the top ten clones.

On the study overall, not on this receptor specifically: After two AZD1222 doses, spike-specific TCR breadth and depth were significantly higher than at day 0 and than in MenACWY recipients. No day 14 peak-response samples were available, so repertoires were characterized only after the peak T cell response. Only five to seven AZD1222 recipients were SARS-CoV-2 seropositive at baseline, limiting conclusions about previously exposed vaccinees. The 56-69-year group was small, and its depth increase did not reach significance, likely because of low power. Epitopes outside the regions mutated in the B.1.351 and B.1.1.7 variants were reportedly recognized by nearly half of the unique spike-specific TCRs. The whole spike protein was spanned by vaccine-associated CD4 TCRs, and dominant responses were seen in regions 160-218 and 743-854. Participants were mostly white British and included more females than males, and it was suggested by the authors that clonal diversity may have been underestimated.

This clone showed up just once. What this receptor recognizes is not known. No much larger clone exists at a distance of one base, and base qualities are not known. Reading the germline V gene gives CDR1 SGHNT and CDR2 YENEEA. From the cysteine up to the phenylalanine, the CDR3 has a length of 17 residues. Only the CDR3 DNA is retained, 51 bases long and in frame from the first base. V sheds 5 bases and J sheds 2 bases, leaving 21 bases between their ends. Sequences were derived from peripheral blood, sampled 28 days after the second AZD1222 dose. The receptor comes from an adult who received the AZD1222 COVID-19 vaccine. The sequence is built from TRBV11-3 and TRBJ2-5, with the D call perhaps TRBD1 or TRBD2, each one matching 5 bases. The CDR3 is CASSQGLGRRNQETQYF. The base sequence is TGTGCCAGCAGCCAAGGTCTGGGACGCCGGAATCAAGAGACCCAGTACTTC. Where the CDR3 stops, the reference TRBV11-3 and TRBJ2-5 genes take over; the full variable domain is EAGVVQSPRYKIIEKKQPVAFWCNPISGHNTLYWYLQNLGQGPELLIRYENEEAVDDSQLPKDRFSAERLKGVDSTLKIQPAELGDSAVYLCASSQGLGRRNQETQYFGPGTRLLVL.